This T cell receptor (beta chain) was observed in a study of T cells in localized non-small cell lung cancer. Study results and caveats: Of the top 100 tumor clones, median around 55 were in adjacent lung, more than 25 among its top 100. There was an association of higher blood T cell density with longer overall survival. Maximal T cell clonality occurred in uninvolved adjacent lung, with tumor ranking below it. One tumor region alone was sequenced, and heterogeneity therefore remains possible.

Worth noting for this clone: Its antigen is not known.

CDR1 and CDR2 (germline): SNHLY, FYNNEI. The CDR3 totals 14 residues. Trimming removed 5 bases from V and 6 bases from J, with 13 bases in between. Sequencing used immunoSEQ multiplex PCR; TCRdb keeps in-frame clones, though not all of them. Of approximately 49,000 clones listed, roughly 80% are singletons. This chain links TRBV2 with TRBJ2-2; weak D call: TRBD1 (6 bases). The source material was peripheral blood, sampled before any cancer treatment. This sequence was found in a man between 40 and 69 years old with stage I squamous cell lung carcinoma. The CDR3 coding sequence is TGTGCCAGCAGTTGGGTGGGGGCGGCCGGGGAGCTGTTTTTT. Protein: CASSWVGAAGELFF.